This T cell receptor (beta chain) was captured in a study of cytomegalovirus exposure and HLA in healthy donors (dated by TCRdb to about 2017). Regarding the complete study: According to an earlier analysis of 550 to 750 of the donors, about 179 million T cells yielded over 100 million unique TCR beta sequences and less than 300 Gb of sequence data. Among the approximately 430 genotyped donors, 81% belonged to the genetic ancestry cluster associated with self-reported Caucasian donors. All discovery cohort repertoires had been generated on a single sequencing platform. A separate validation cohort of about 110 different subjects was used in addition to the approximately 610-subject first cohort. Among some 400 genotyped donors of the cohort, an average of around 220,000 unique TCR beta nucleotide sequences was sequenced per donor, of which 15% to 20% were non-productive. To study patterns of TCR occurrence, a later analysis re-analyzed previously published TCR beta repertoires from 666 donors and added high-resolution HLA genotyping. An earlier analysis of around 580 of the donors used high-throughput TCR beta sequencing to judge whether each TCR beta V gene segment behaved as functional or pseudogenic. Four or five DR-DQ haplotypes were handled as single units for association and clustering, since linkage in the cohort was strong. A later genetic analysis took genome-wide SNP genotypes for about 55% of the roughly 700 donors and used that subset as a discovery cohort. The number of donors typed differed by locus, with roughly 620-640 for A, B, C, DRB1 and DQB1, roughly 520 for DQA1, 600 to 610 for DPA1, and some 470 for DPB1. Donor age, sex, ethnicity and CMV serostatus were collected together with the repertoire data. To predict cytomegalovirus infection status, the study combined high-throughput TCR immunosequencing, statistical association of individual TCRs with disease status, and machine learning. The later analysis used no new phenotypic data to find candidate immune exposures, relying instead on TCR beta sequences and their occurrence across donors. Using immunosequencing, the study profiled T cell repertoires from some 670 subjects and related those repertoires to cytomegalovirus serostatus. An early release covering just under 650 HLA-typed donors comprised approximately 300 gigabases of sequencing data and around 80 million unique TCR sequences. The study aimed to test whether signatures of past pathogen exposure could be identified by cataloging public T cell receptors. Both class I and class II loci were covered by HLA typing, at four-digit resolution. The investigation overall reported the following: According to a later analysis, most CMV-associated TCR beta chains appeared to be HLA-restricted, and the HLA associations seemed to be driven largely by CMV exposure. The sequencing pipeline was judged likely to have produced a cluster of highly shared sequence variants as a technical artifact. Because some donors lacked HLA typing at each locus, the association tests relied only on the typed subset. A later analysis associated about 18,000 TCR beta sequences with specific HLA alleles at a false discovery rate of 0.05. A further reported finding was that TCR beta sequences accurately predicted the HLA-A and HLA-B alleles for most subjects in the first cohort. The 87-base-pair reads could not distinguish some IMGT-functional V segments, including TRBV6-2 and TRBV6-3, so those segments were excluded. For the cohort, immune exposure information was limited to CMV serostatus. Correlated functional status among segregating V segments might be attributable to linkage disequilibrium, but an unknown experimental factor could not be ruled out. Sequencing depth was assumed to be roughly uniform across donors in the presence/absence analyses, though that assumption may not hold. V-gene and J-gene trimming of TCR beta chains was associated with a missense DCLRE1C variant in a later genetic analysis, and the association was replicated in an independent cohort. It was suggested by the authors that the approach could potentially be generalized to other disease states and immunological phenotypes. Cytomegalovirus status was reported to be diagnosed by the classifier with high specificity and sensitivity in both the original and validation cohorts. In a later analysis, TCR association rates were found to vary across HLA loci, with the most associated TCRs seen for DRB1 alleles and the fewest for HLA-C alleles. Compared with the approximately 700-donor mean, donors in an Asian-associated ancestry cluster had fewer N-insertions in productive TCRs, according to a later genetic analysis. When HLA alleles, especially DR and DQ, strongly co-occurred, attributing TCR associations to individual alleles was difficult. This cohort had only TCR beta chains sequenced, and the lack of alpha or paired-chain data limited which features could be detected. In a later analysis, several top co-occurrence clusters were reported to appear linked to parvovirus B19, influenza, CMV and Epstein-Barr virus. An earlier analysis of around 600 of the donors showed that most TCR beta V segments appeared in productive rearrangements either about 87% or about 30% of the time, which broadly matched IMGT annotations. In a later analysis, HLA-associated TCR beta chains showed more clonal expansion and lower generation probabilities than non-associated chains that were equally common. Approximately 16 rarely observed V segments, including chromosome 9 orphons, were excluded from the earlier analysis of approximately 500 of the donors because counts were too low. A total of about 180 TCR beta chains were listed by the study as associated with cytomegalovirus. Three of the identified cytomegalovirus-associated TCR beta chains were confirmed in vitro to be specific for cytomegalovirus antigens. Most TCR sequences were observed very rarely across donors, whereas some public TCRs were present in many individuals.

This clone was detected once. The antigen this receptor binds is unknown. Base qualities are missing; no much larger clone stands one base away. The cohort was made up of about 610 healthy bone marrow donors. Cohort members were all nominally healthy when sampled, although unrecorded immune exposures were likely present. The donor was CMV seropositive and belonged to the group of 250 to 300 seropositive cohort members. A peripheral blood sample was provided by each donor, and peripheral blood mononuclear cells were used for TCR beta sequencing. Genomic DNA extraction from the blood cell samples was performed with the Qiagen DNeasy Blood Extraction Kit. Via the germline V gene (reference sequence), CDR1 is LNHDA and CDR2 SQIVND. Inclusive of the bounding cysteine and phenylalanine, the CDR3 is 13 residues long. Only CDR3 DNA remains: 39 bases, in frame from the first base. At the junction V is shortened by 8 bases and J by 6 bases; bases outside the gene matches: 6.

Libraries were built with the immunoSEQ multiplex PCR assay. The multiplex PCR relied on a mix of 60 forward primers for TCR Vbeta segments and 13 reverse primers for TCR Jbeta segments. A multiplex PCR assay on genomic DNA amplified the CDR3 region of rearranged TCR beta genes. The Illumina HiSeq System was used to sequence the amplified TCR beta libraries as 87-base-pair reads. The original pipeline was this. In a later analysis, tens of millions of unique TCR beta chains were counted across the approximately 620 repertoires, and roughly 11 million of these chains were shared by at least two donors. Raw reads were error-corrected and collapsed into unique sequences with a nearest-neighbor algorithm that merged closely related sequences to remove PCR and sequencing errors. Alignment of CDR3 sequences to IMGT reference sequences was used to assign V, D and J gene segments. For a sequence to be retained, a match of at least six nucleotides was required to both a V gene segment and a J gene segment. A rearrangement counted as productive if the CDR3 had no stop codons and remained in frame with V and J, and every other rearrangement counted as non-productive. Following IMGT convention, CDR3 was defined as the stretch from the second conserved V-encoded cysteine up to the conserved J-encoded phenylalanine. The earlier analysis of about 560 of the donors excluded any sequence lacking an unambiguous match to a single V gene segment. In an earlier analysis of approximately 550 of the donors, V segments were called functional above 56.7% productive rearrangements and were called segregating when the between-donor standard deviation exceeded 5%. To diagnose cytomegalovirus status from the catalog of TCR beta chain sequences, a statistical classification framework was built. A later analysis assigned V and J genes by comparing TCR nucleotide sequences with IMGT/GENE-DB human TR gene sequences. In a later analysis, CDR3 sequences and most-parsimonious VDJ recombination scenarios were assigned using the TCRdist pipeline. In a later analysis, each TCR beta chain was defined by its CDR3 amino acid sequence together with its V-gene family, and reads lacking a unique V-gene family were excluded. A later analysis removed over 500 highly shared, low-generation-probability nucleotide sequences to deal with suspected cross-contamination and a sequencing artifact. For each public chain, a later analysis derived a clonal expansion index from normalized ranks of inferred template counts within each repertoire. Generation probabilities in a later analysis came from a VDJ recombination model fitted to out-of-frame rearrangements, and those results were checked against IGoR. In a later analysis, hypergeometric tests were used to score TCR-TCR, TCR-HLA and TCR-CMV co-occurrence, with a repertoire-size bias correction applied to TCR pairs. False discovery rates were estimated in a later analysis by permuting HLA or CMV assignments 20 times. In a later analysis, co-occurring TCRs were grouped with DBSCAN, and TCRdist sequence similarity was added when clustering was performed within HLA-allele-positive subsets. Repertoires with fewer than 30,000 or more than 120,000 public chains were left out of co-occurrence clustering, as were five repertoires with anomalous nucleotide sharing. The source is immuneACCESS, and TCRdb retained only in-frame sequences with V and J called. Part of the clones is not carried over; for the studies checked, unresolved V genes explain less than half of this, and the remainder is unexplained. For V, J and clone size, that table is used; D and trimming come from the DNA. The sample yields 45,000 to 55,000 clones; 80% were counted once. The ten largest clones take up roughly 8% of the sample.

The chain was built from TRBV19 and TRBJ1-4, and TRBD1 matches 7 of the central bases. Input material: PBMCs. This clonotype originated in a young man in good health and CMV-seropositive. The CDR3 loop reads CASGTGVHEKLFF. The DNA sequence is given as TGTGCCAGTGGAACAGGGGTGCATGAAAAACTGTTTTTT. Supplemented by the reference TRBV19 and TRBJ1-4 proteins around the CDR3, the complete variable domain is DGGITQSPKYLFRKEGQNVTLSCEQNLNHDAMYWYRQDPGQGLRLIYYSQIVNDFQKGDIAEGYSVSREKKESFPLTVTSAQKNPTAFYLCASGTGVHEKLFFGSGTQLSVL.